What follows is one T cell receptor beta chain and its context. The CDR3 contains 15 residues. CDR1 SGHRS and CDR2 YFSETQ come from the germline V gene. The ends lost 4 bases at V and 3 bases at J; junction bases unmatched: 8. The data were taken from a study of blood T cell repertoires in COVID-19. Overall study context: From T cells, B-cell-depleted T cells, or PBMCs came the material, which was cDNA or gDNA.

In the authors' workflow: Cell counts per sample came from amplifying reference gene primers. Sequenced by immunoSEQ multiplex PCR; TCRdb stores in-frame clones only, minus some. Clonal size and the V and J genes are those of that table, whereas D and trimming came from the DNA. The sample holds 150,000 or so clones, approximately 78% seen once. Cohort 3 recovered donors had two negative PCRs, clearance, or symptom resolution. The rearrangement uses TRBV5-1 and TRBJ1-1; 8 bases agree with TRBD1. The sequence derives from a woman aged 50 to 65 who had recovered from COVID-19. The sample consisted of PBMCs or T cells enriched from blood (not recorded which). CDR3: CASSPRLTGDTEAFF. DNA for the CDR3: TGCGCCAGCAGCCCCCGGTTGACAGGGGACACTGAAGCTTTCTTT.